This TCR beta chain was recovered during a study of response to subunit inactivated influenza vaccine. This clonotype was observed a handful of times. CDR1 is SGHVS, CDR2 FNYEAQ, per germline. Trimming pared 5 bases from V and 3 bases from J, leaving 13 bases between. The CDR3 consists of 14 residues. MiXCR, applied by TCRdb to the RT-PCR reads, yields one record per CDR3 protein. The sample lists roughly 540,000 distinct CDR3 sequences; 20% to 25% were seen once. The sample was also linked to a second study, of T cells expressing NK-cell markers. As that study records: The authors generated TCR beta cDNA through 5'RACE template switching with UMIs.

The chain couples TRBV7-6 to TRBJ1-2; unclear D gene. The source is a man in his forties or fifties who received an inactivated influenza vaccine. This material consisted of CD4+ T cells sorted from PBMCs, taken about 13 days after vaccination. CDR3 region: CASSPDRGDYGYTF. The DNA of the CDR3 is TGTGCCAGCAGCCCCGACCGCGGGGACTATGGCTACACCTTC. Combining the CDR3 with reference TRBV7-6 and TRBJ1-2 gives the whole variable domain GAGVSQSPRYKVTKRGQDVALRCDPISGHVSLYWYRQALGQGPEFLTYFNYEAQQDKSGLPNDRFSAERPEGSISTLTIQRTEQRDSAMYRCASSPDRGDYGYTFGSGTRLTVV.